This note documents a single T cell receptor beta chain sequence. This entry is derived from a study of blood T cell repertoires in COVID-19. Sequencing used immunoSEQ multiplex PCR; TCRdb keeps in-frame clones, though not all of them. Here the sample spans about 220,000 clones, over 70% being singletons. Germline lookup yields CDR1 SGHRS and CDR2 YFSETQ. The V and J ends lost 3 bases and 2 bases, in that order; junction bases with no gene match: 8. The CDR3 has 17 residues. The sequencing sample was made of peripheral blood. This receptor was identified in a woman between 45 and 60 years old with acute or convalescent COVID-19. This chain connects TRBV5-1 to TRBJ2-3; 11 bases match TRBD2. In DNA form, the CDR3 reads TGCGCCAGCAGCTCTTTAGCGGGAGGGACGATCACAGATACGCAGTATTTT. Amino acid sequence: CASSSLAGGTITDTQYF.